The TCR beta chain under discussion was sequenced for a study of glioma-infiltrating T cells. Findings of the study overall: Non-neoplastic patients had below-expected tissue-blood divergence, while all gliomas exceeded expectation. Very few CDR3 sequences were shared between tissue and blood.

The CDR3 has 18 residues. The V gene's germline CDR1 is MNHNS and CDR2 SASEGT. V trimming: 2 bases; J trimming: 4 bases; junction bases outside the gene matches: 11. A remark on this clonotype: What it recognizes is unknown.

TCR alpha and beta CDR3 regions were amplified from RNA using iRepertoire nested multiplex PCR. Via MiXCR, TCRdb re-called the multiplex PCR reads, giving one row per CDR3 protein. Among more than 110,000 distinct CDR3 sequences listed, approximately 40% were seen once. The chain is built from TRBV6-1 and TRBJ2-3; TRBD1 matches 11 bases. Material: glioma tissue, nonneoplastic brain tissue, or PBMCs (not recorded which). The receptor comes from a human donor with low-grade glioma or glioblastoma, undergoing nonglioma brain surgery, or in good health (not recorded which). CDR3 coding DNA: TGTGCCAGCAGTGAACGGACAGGGGGCTTTCGTGTGGCAGATACGCAGTATTTT. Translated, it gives CASSERTGGFRVADTQYF.